This T cell receptor beta chain emerged from a study of CD4+ T cells in melanoma. The germline V gene encodes CDR1 SNHLY and CDR2 FYNNEI. The CDR3 has 14 amino acids. Trimming cost V 4 bases and J 8 bases; bases outside gene matches: 10. Method: immunoSEQ multiplex PCR; TCRdb's copy keeps in-frame clones and lacks some. This table holds some 15,000 clones, approximately 88% found once. Whole-study results and caveats: Neoantigen-specific CD4+ T cells in melanoma reportedly had diverse differentiation states.

This clone is medium-sized. Its target is not known. The chain joins TRBV2 to TRBJ1-2; 7 nucleotides agree with TRBD1. The material sequenced was cells from a culture (not recorded whether cultured in vitro). This TCR was recovered from a human donor with melanoma. The CDR3 nucleotides are TGTGCCAGCAGTGCCCTGGGACAGACAGGCGGCTACACCTTC. Residues: CASSALGQTGGYTF.